Included here is one T cell receptor beta chain sequence, with context. Antigen: not known. CDR3 size: 17 residues. As handled by the study authors: Filtering differed since immunoSEQ provided only junctions, with no quality scores. Assay used: immunoSEQ multiplex PCR; TCRdb lists only in-frame clones, some missing. The V and J calls and clone size come from that table; D and trimming were worked out from the DNA. The profile shows approximately 640,000 clones, 72% of them singletons. These data originate in a study of shared clonotypes between healthy human individuals. Overall study findings and caveats: Generation probabilities of non-shared clonotypes were lower (relative to those shared by all four donors). The sharing of 5% to 6.5% of naive CD4 clonotypes was seen across a few donors.

This receptor was identified in a woman younger than 45 in good health. Material for sequencing was memory CD4+ T cells sorted from blood. Indicated subset: CD45RA-negative fraction. The rearrangement uses TRBV1 and TRBJ2-3; the D call of TRBD2 is as the table states it, not checked on the DNA. TRBV1 is annotated as a pseudogene. The CDR3 coding sequence is TGCACCAGCAGCCAAGATCCCTACCGGGAGGGCCGGGATACGCAGTATTTT. This gives the protein CTSSQDPYREGRDTQYF.